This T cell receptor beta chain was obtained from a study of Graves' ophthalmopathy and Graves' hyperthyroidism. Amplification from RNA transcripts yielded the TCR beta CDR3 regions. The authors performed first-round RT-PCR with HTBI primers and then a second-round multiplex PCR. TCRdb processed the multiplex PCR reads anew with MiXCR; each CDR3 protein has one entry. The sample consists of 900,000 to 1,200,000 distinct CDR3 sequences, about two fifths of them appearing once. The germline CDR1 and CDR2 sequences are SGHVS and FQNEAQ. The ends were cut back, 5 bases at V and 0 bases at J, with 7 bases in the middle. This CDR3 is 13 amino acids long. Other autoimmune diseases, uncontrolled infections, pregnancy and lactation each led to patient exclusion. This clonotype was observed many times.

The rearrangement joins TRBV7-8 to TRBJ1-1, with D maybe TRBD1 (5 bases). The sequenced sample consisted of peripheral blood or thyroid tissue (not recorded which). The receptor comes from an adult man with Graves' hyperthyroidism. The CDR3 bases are TGTGCCAGCAGCACCAGGGTGAACACTGAAGCTTTCTTT. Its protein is CASSTRVNTEAFF.